Described below is a single TCR beta chain sequence and its context. The antigen is unknown. The sample comes from a study of T cells in localized non-small cell lung cancer. Notes on the study in general: Among the tissues sampled, uninvolved adjacent lung had the highest T cell clonality, above tumor.

The data were produced by immunoSEQ multiplex PCR, yet TCRdb's version contains in-frame clones alone and is incomplete. The sample lists 40,000 to 50,000 clones, 88% occurring once. The V gene's germline CDR1 is SEHNR and CDR2 FQNEAQ (reference sequence). V was pared by 5 bases and J by 4 bases, with 9 bases between. This CDR3 comprises 12 residues. The rearrangement links TRBV7-9 to TRBJ2-7; D unclear. The clonotype comes from a female donor older than 55 with stage I squamous cell lung carcinoma. The specimen comprised peripheral blood, sampled before any cancer treatment. CDR3 region: CASSQVTYEQYF. As DNA, the CDR3 is TGTGCCAGCAGCCAGGTGACTTACGAGCAGTACTTC.